The source of this TCR beta chain is a study of T cells after posttransplantation cyclophosphamide. Overall study findings and caveats: Later post-transplant blood repertoires were often dominated by donor CD8+ memory clones. After PTCy, TRB diversity resembled that of CNI/methotrexate controls.

To note about this clone: Its antigen remains unidentified.

Profiled with immunoSEQ multiplex PCR; TCRdb holds only in-frame clones, not every one. The specimen has around 30,000 clones, none found just once. The CDR3 loop spans 14 amino acids. Between the trimmed V and J ends, which lost 2 bases and 8 bases, there was a span of 12 bases. Germline loops: CDR1 MNHEY, CDR2 SVGAGI. The chain uses TRBV6-5 and TRBJ1-4; weak D call: TRBD1 (5 bases). The sequenced sample consisted of PBMCs. The TCR was taken from a woman aged 60-75 years in good health, CMV-negative, and a related stem cell transplant donor. Written as DNA, the CDR3 is TGTGCCAGCAGTTACCGGCAGGGTGGAGAAAAACTGTTTTTT. The encoded protein is CASSYRQGGEKLFF.